This TCR beta chain came from a study of blood T cell repertoires in COVID-19. Study details: PBMCs, B-cell-depleted T cells, or T cells provided the cDNA or gDNA that made up the material.

Authors' processing steps: Estimation of nucleated cell counts was performed using reference gene primer amplification. Sequencing used immunoSEQ multiplex PCR; TCRdb keeps in-frame clones, though not all of them. The D gene and trimming were derived from the DNA, and the V and J assignments and clone size from that table. The repertoire consists of about 260,000 clones, with about 89% occurring once and the leading ten covering roughly 1.6%. Germline CDR1 reads MDHEN; CDR2 reads SYDVKM. CDR3 length: 14 residues. V lost 6 bases and J 4 bases, leaving 15 bases between the germline ends. The chain links TRBV28 to TRBJ1-1; D call uncertain. This clonotype was sampled from a middle-aged woman who had recovered from COVID-19. The specimen sequenced was peripheral blood. CDR3 loop: CASRTPPGFTEAFF. The CDR3, as DNA: TGTGCCAGCAGAACCCCCCCGGGGTTCACTGAAGCTTTCTTT.